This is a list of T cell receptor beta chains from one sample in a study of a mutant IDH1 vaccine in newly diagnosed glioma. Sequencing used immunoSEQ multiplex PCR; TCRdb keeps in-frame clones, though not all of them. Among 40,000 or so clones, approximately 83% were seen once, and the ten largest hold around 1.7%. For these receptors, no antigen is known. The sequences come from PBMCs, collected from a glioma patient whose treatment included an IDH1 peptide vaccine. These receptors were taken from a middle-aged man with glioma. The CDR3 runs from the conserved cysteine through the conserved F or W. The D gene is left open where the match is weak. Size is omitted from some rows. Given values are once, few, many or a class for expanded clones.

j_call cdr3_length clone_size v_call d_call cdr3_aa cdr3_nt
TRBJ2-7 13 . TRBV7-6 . CASSLVGVNEQYF TGTGCCAGCAGCTTAGTCGGGGTTAACGAGCAGTACTTC
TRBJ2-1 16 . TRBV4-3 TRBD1 CASSQDWGQGVNEQFF TGCGCCAGCAGCCAAGATTGGGGACAGGGAGTGAATGAGCAGTTCTTC
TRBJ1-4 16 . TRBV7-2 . CASSPRDGGYREKLFF TGTGCCAGCAGTCCAAGGGATGGGGGGTACCGGGAAAAACTGTTTTTT
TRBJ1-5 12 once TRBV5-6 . CASSKFNQPQHF TGTGCCAGCAGCAAGTTTAATCAGCCCCAGCATTTT
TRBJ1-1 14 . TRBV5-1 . CASSFRGTNTEAFF TGCGCCAGCAGCTTCCGGGGCACAAACACTGAAGCTTTCTTT
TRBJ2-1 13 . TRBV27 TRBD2 CASSQREGLEQFF TGTGCCAGCAGCCAGCGGGAGGGCCTTGAGCAGTTCTTC
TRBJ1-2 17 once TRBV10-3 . CAISESVGAGDNYGYTF TGTGCCATCAGTGAGTCGGTCGGGGCAGGGGATAACTATGGCTACACCTTC
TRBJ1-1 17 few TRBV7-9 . CASSSTTGRRAGAEAFF TGTGCCAGCAGCTCAACCACGGGACGGCGAGCCGGTGCTGAAGCTTTCTTT
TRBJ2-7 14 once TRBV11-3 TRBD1 CASSLGQGPYEQYF TGTGCCAGCAGCTTGGGACAGGGGCCCTACGAGCAGTACTTC
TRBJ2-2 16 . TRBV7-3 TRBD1 CASSSTRQGHTGELFF TGTGCCAGCAGCTCCACCCGACAGGGACACACCGGGGAGCTGTTTTTT
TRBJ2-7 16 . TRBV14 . CASSRYQGISSYEQYF TGTGCCAGCAGCCGTTATCAGGGTATTAGCTCCTACGAGCAGTACTTC
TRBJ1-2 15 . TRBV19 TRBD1 CASMTLGQGAGGYTF TGTGCCAGTATGACGCTAGGACAGGGGGCTGGGGGCTACACCTTC
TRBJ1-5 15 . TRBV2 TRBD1 CASSLGGGGNQPQHF TGTGCCAGCAGCCTAGGAGGGGGCGGCAATCAGCCCCAGCATTTT
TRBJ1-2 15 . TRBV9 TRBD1 CASSVLSGGANGYTF TGTGCCAGCAGCGTTTTGTCAGGGGGCGCGAATGGCTACACCTTC